These 20 T cell receptor beta chains share one sample of origin, sequenced in a study of blood T cell repertoires in COVID-19. Profiled with immunoSEQ multiplex PCR; TCRdb holds only in-frame clones, not every one. The repertoire holds fewer than 150,000 clones, with roughly 90% as singletons. The sequencing sample was made of peripheral blood. The receptors derive from a woman between 55 and 75 years old with COVID-19, enrolled during active disease.

The chain uses TRBV9 and TRBJ1-1, with D hard to call. The V and J ends lost 4 bases and 1 base respectively, with 14 bases between them. This CDR3 is built from 15 residues. Germline CDR1 SGDLS, CDR2 YYNGEE. CDR3 in amino acids: CASSREPSPNTEAFF. DNA of the CDR3: TGTGCCAGCAGCCGCGAACCATCTCCGAACACTGAAGCTTTCTTT.

The chain recombines TRBV3-1 (or the pseudogene TRBV3-2) with TRBJ2-3; TRBD2 is a possible D gene (7 bases). V lost 2 bases and J lost 2, with 11 bases in between. The germline V gene encodes CDR1 LGHDT and CDR2 YNNKEL (reference sequence). The CDR3 has 15 residues. This CDR3 reads CASSQLGGPTDTQYF. The DNA for the CDR3 is TGTGCCAGCAGCCAACTCGGGGGGCCCACAGATACGCAGTATTTT.

The genes are TRBV5-1 and TRBJ1-1; perhaps TRBD1 as D (6 bases). The CDR3 sequence is 14 residues long. Germline lookup yields CDR1 SGHRS and CDR2 YFSETQ. V lost 3 bases and J lost 1, with 10 bases in between. CDR3 bases: TGCGCCAGCAGCTATGGGACACGGAACACTGAAGCTTTCTTT. Amino acid sequence: CASSYGTRNTEAFF.

V and J are TRBV7-3 and TRBJ1-1, with TRBD1 as a possible D gene (6 bases). V lost 4 bases and J lost 11, with 17 bases in between. There are 13 residues in the CDR3. Looked up from germline, CDR1 is SGHTA and CDR2 is FQGTGA. The CDR3 spells CASSSPGTGKAFF. The CDR3 nucleotides are TGTGCCAGCAGCTCACCCGGCACAGGGAAGGCTTTCTTT.

This chain uses TRBV27 with TRBJ2-1; 10 nucleotides match TRBD2. Germline V gives CDR1 MNHEY, CDR2 SMNVEV (reference sequence). After removal of 6 bases from V and 7 bases from J, the junction contained 6 bases not matched to a gene. There are 14 residues in the CDR3. In DNA form, the CDR3 reads TGTGCCAGCAGCTCTAGCGGGGGTCGGAATGAGCAGTTCTTC. Protein sequence: CASSSSGGRNEQFF.

The V and J genes are TRBV18 and TRBJ1-2, with D possibly being TRBD1 (6 bases). The germline CDR1 and CDR2 sequences are KGHSH and LQKENI. V was cut by 3 bases and J by 0 bases, with 11 bases left in between. The CDR3 extends over 15 amino acids. CDR3 in DNA: TGTGCCAGCTCACCCGGGAAGGGGGCTAACTATGGCTACACCTTC. Translation gives CASSPGKGANYGYTF.

The J gene is TRBJ1-3, the V gene TRBV6-4; possible D gene TRBD1, 5 bases. This CDR3 contains 18 residues. Germline V gives CDR1 MRHNA, CDR2 SNTAGT. Trimming took 2 bases from V and 0 from J, leaving 17 bases between them. The CDR3 bases are TGTGCCAGCAGTGACGCTCCCCTTCGACAGAGCTCTGGAAACACCATATATTTT. It specifies CASSDAPLRQSSGNTIYF.

This chain uses TRBV29-1 with TRBJ2-1, with 7 positions matching TRBD1. Unmatched junction bases numbered 10, after V lost 4 bases and J lost 7 bases. CDR1 and CDR2 from the germline V gene are SQVTM and ANQGSEA. The CDR3 runs to 14 residues. The CDR3 DNA follows: TGCAGCGTTGTGGCCAGGGGGTCGTTTAATGAGCAGTTCTTC. It specifies CSVVARGSFNEQFF.

This chain joins TRBV24-1 and TRBJ2-3, with D perhaps matching TRBD1 (6 bases). Germline V lookup: CDR1 KGHDR, CDR2 SFDVKD. V was trimmed by 6 bases and J by 5 bases, leaving 11 bases between them. The CDR3 loop spans 13 amino acids. CDR3 sequence: CATSPQGLDTQYF. The CDR3 nucleotides read TGTGCCACCAGTCCACAGGGTTTAGATACGCAGTATTTT.

This clone was found once. The rearrangement uses TRBV21-1 and TRBJ1-3; TRBD1, the D gene given by the table, was not confirmed from the DNA. TRBV21-1 is a listed pseudogene. The CDR3 extends over 16 amino acids. CDR3 coding DNA: TGTGCCAGCAGCCCTGACACAGGGAAGTGTGGAAACACCATATATTTT. Its protein is CASSPDTGKCGNTIYF.

The sample holds one count of this clone. This chain connects TRBV5-6 to TRBJ2-7, with TRBD2 as a possible D gene (6 bases). Trimming shortened V by 4 bases and J by 5 bases, and 13 bases separated the two germline ends. Germline V gene sequence: CDR1 SGHDT, CDR2 YYEEEE. The CDR3 is 13 amino acids. This CDR3 reads CASSPGVQDEQYF. The CDR3 nucleotides read TGTGCCAGCAGCCCGGGAGTTCAGGACGAGCAGTACTTC.

The V and J genes are TRBV7-9 and TRBJ1-2; 9 bases align to TRBD1. With 2 bases clipped from V and 3 bases from J, the junction kept 4 bases outside the gene matches. The CDR3 loop spans 15 amino acids. Germline CDR1 SEHNR, CDR2 FQNEAQ (reference sequence). This CDR3 is CASSLWDREDYGYTF. Here the CDR3 DNA reads TGTGCCAGCAGCTTATGGGACAGGGAAGACTATGGCTACACCTTC. Full variable domain (remainder filled in from reference TRBV7-9 and TRBJ1-2): DTGVSQNPRHKITKRGQNVTFRCDPISEHNRLYWYRQTLGQGPEFLTYFQNEAQLEKSRLLSDRFSAERPKGSFSTLEIQRTEQGDSAMYLCASSLWDREDYGYTFGSGTRLTVV.

J is TRBJ1-1 and V is TRBV27; weak D call: TRBD1 (5 bases). CDR3 length: 13 residues. Trimming left V 3 bases short and J 3 bases short, with 8 bases between. The germline V gene has CDR1 MNHEY and CDR2 SMNVEV (reference sequence). The CDR3 DNA follows: TGTGCCAGCAGTTTGGGCAGGGACACTGAAGCTTTCTTT. Translating gives CASSLGRDTEAFF.

The chain joins TRBV30 to TRBJ1-5; D possibly corresponds to TRBD1 (6 bases). Germline CDR1 GTSNPN, CDR2 SVGIG (reference sequence). Trimming cost V 5 bases and J 6 bases, with 20 bases left between them. This CDR3 contains 15 residues. For the CDR3, the DNA is TGTGCCTGGTTAGGGGACACGGGCTGGGTTCAGCCCCAGCATTTT. Translation: CAWLGDTGWVQPQHF. The full variable domain, completed using reference TRBV30 and TRBJ1-5, is SQTIHQWPATLVQPVGSPLSLECTVEGTSNPNLYWYRQAAGRGLQLLFYSVGIGQISSEVPQNLSASRPQDRQFILSSKKLLLSDSGFYLCAWLGDTGWVQPQHFGDGTRLSIL.

The chain uses TRBV7-9 and TRBJ2-1; perhaps TRBD2 as D (5 bases). The CDR3 covers 17 residues. Germline V lookup: CDR1 SEHNR, CDR2 FQNEAQ (reference sequence). V was cut by 6 bases and J by 0 bases, with 18 bases left in between. CDR3 bases: TGTGCCAGCAGAACACTAGAGATTTCGAGCTCCTACAATGAGCAGTTCTTC. This encodes CASRTLEISSSYNEQFF.

The J gene is TRBJ1-3, the V gene TRBV10-3; D perhaps matches TRBD1 (6 bases). Germline V gene data show CDR1 as ENHRY and CDR2 as SYGVKD. The CDR3 contains 15 residues. V was cut by 6 bases and J by 0 bases, with 12 bases left in between. CDR3 coding DNA: TGTGCCATCAGGGGGGACACTATCTCTGGAAACACCATATATTTT. Translation gives CAIRGDTISGNTIYF.

The chain couples TRBV19 to TRBJ2-3, with D possibly matching TRBD2 (6 bases). CDR3 length: 16 amino acids. Germline V gene sequence: CDR1 LNHDA, CDR2 SQIVND (reference sequence). Trimming took off 1 base at V and 2 bases at J, with 13 bases between the two ends. The CDR3 sequence: CASSIVRGLHTDTQYF. CDR3 coding DNA: TGTGCCAGTAGTATAGTGCGGGGACTTCACACAGATACGCAGTATTTT.

The chain joins TRBV5-4 to TRBJ2-1, with 9 bases lining up with TRBD2. The CDR3 has 16 residues. CDR1 SGHNT and CDR2 YYREEE come from the germline V gene (reference sequence). V dropped 2 bases and J dropped 1; count of bases not matched to a gene: 4. CDR3 sequence (DNA): TGTGCCAGCAGCTTTGGGCGGGGGGGGTCCTACAATGAGCAGTTCTTC. Protein: CASSFGRGGSYNEQFF. The full variable domain, its missing parts supplied by reference TRBV5-4 and TRBJ2-1, is ETGVTQSPTHLIKTRGQQVTLRCSSQSGHNTVSWYQQALGQGPQFIFQYYREEENGRGNFPPRFSGLQFPNYSSELNVNALELDDSALYLCASSFGRGGSYNEQFFGPGTRLTVL.

The chain recombines TRBV7-3 with TRBJ2-1, with 16 bases aligning to TRBD2. The CDR3 is 17 residues long. The germline V gene encodes CDR1 SGHTA and CDR2 FQGTGA. V lost 5 bases, J lost 7 bases, and 8 bases stayed unmatched. CDR3: CASSLGLAGGRMNEQFF. The CDR3 DNA is TGTGCCAGCAGCCTGGGACTAGCGGGGGGGCGAATGAATGAGCAGTTCTTC.

In nucleotides, the CDR3 is TGTGCCATCAGACTCCAGACAGGATCCTACTACGAGCAGTACTTC. It specifies CAIRLQTGSYYEQYF. This rearrangement joins TRBV10-3 to TRBJ2-7, with D perhaps matching TRBD1 (6 bases). The ends were cut back, 6 bases at V and 3 bases at J, with 18 bases in the middle. The CDR3 is 15 amino acids. Per germline, CDR1 ENHRY and CDR2 SYGVKD.